The rows below give T cell receptor beta chains drawn from one sample of a study of T cells in Graves' hyperthyroidism and ophthalmopathy. TCRdb recomputed calls from the multiplex PCR reads with MiXCR, one row per CDR3 protein. The table includes approximately 640,000 distinct CDR3 sequences, roughly 17% detected once. The sample consisted of blood. These receptors came from a man in his fifties or sixties with Graves' hyperthyroidism. Both conserved end residues are part of each CDR3. A D gene is named only where the DNA matches it firmly. Clone size is stated in some rows and not others, as once, few, many or a class when expanded.

j_call,v_call,d_call,clone_size,cdr3_nt,cdr3_aa
TRBJ1-4,TRBV27,-,many,TGTGCCAGCAGTTTTGGGGGAGGTACAACTAATGAAAAACTGTTTTTT,CASSFGGGTTNEKLFF
TRBJ1-4,TRBV3-2,-,-,TGTGCCAGCAGCCAAGAACGGGACGAACCTAATGAAAAACTGTTTTTT,CASSQERDEPNEKLFF
TRBJ1-2,TRBV7-9,TRBD1,-,TGTGCCAGCAGGGTTGGACAGGGAGATGGCTACACCTTC,CASRVGQGDGYTF
TRBJ1-1,TRBV4-3,-,few,TGCGCCAGCAGCCAAGTGAGTGGGAGGACTGAAGCTTTCTTT,CASSQVSGRTEAFF
TRBJ2-1,TRBV9,TRBD2,many,TGTGCCAGCAGCGCAACGTCCGGGACTAGCTCGCGGGAGCAGTTCTTC,CASSATSGTSSREQFF
TRBJ1-1,TRBV20-1,-,few,TGCAGTGCTAGAGATCGGGTTGGAAGGGGCCGGTGGACTGAAGCTTTCTTT,CSARDRVGRGRWTEAFF
TRBJ1-5,TRBV19,-,few,TGTGCCAGTAGTCTGTTACGGGACCTTGAACAGCCCCAGCATTTT,CASSLLRDLEQPQHF
TRBJ1-1,TRBV9,-,-,TGTGCCAGCAGCCTAGGGGATCCGAACACTGAAGCTTTCTTT,CASSLGDPNTEAFF
TRBJ1-5,TRBV11-2,-,few,TGTGCCAGCAGCTTAGACAGGGGAGAGCCCCAGCATTTT,CASSLDRGEPQHF
TRBJ1-6,TRBV27,-,-,TGTGCCAGCAGTTCCACGACGGAGAGCCCCTATAATTCACCCCTCCACTTT,CASSSTTESPYNSPLHF
TRBJ1-2,TRBV20-1,-,many,TGCAGTGCTAGAGTTCGCAGGGACCATGGCTACACCTTC,CSARVRRDHGYTF
TRBJ2-4,TRBV27,-,many,TGTGCCAGCAGTTTAGGCGGGCGAAACATTCAGTACTTC,CASSLGGRNIQYF
TRBJ2-7,TRBV28,TRBD2,many,TGTGCCAGCAGTTTATGGGCTAGCGGGAGGGCCCAGTCCTACGAGCAGTACTTC,CASSLWASGRAQSYEQYF
TRBJ2-6,TRBV13,TRBD2,many,TGTGCCAGCAGCCGAGGACTAGCGGGAGAAGGATCTGGGGCCAACGTCCTGACTTTC,CASSRGLAGEGSGANVLTF
TRBJ2-1,TRBV11-2,TRBD2,-,TGCGCCAGCAGCTTGCCCGCCGGGACTAGCGGATACAATGAGCAGTTCTTC,CASSLPAGTSGYNEQFF
TRBJ1-1,TRBV27,-,many,TGTGCCAGCAGACACATCAGGGGATACATGAACACTGAAGCTTTCTTT,CASRHIRGYMNTEAFF
TRBJ2-1,TRBV11-1,-,-,TGTGCCAGCAGCTCCGGGAGCTCTAATGAGCAGCTCTTC,CASSSGSSNEQLF
TRBJ1-2,TRBV6-2/TRBV6-3,-,-,TGTGCCAGCGCAATAGGGTCTAATGACTATGGCTACACCTTC,CASAIGSNDYGYTF
TRBJ2-1,TRBV4-3,TRBD2,-,TGCGCCAGCAGCCAAGCCCCTCTAGCGGGAGAAGTAATCGACTACAATGAGCAGTTCTTC,CASSQAPLAGEVIDYNEQFF
TRBJ2-2,TRBV28,TRBD2,few,TGTGCCAGCAGTTTCCCCGGACTAGCGGGGGACACCGGGGAGCTGTTTTTT,CASSFPGLAGDTGELFF
TRBJ1-2,TRBV20-1,-,few,TGCAGTGCGATAGACCAGTCCGGGCAGAACTATGGCTACACCTTC,CSAIDQSGQNYGYTF
TRBJ2-2,TRBV11-2,TRBD2,many,TGTGCCAGCAGCTTAGATCGGCTAGCGGGAGCCCCGAGGACCGGGGAGCTGTTTTTT,CASSLDRLAGAPRTGELFF
TRBJ2-5,TRBV6-5,-,-,TGTGCCAGCAGTTACAGCGAGGTGAGGTACTTC,CASSYSEVRYF
TRBJ2-6,TRBV27,-,many,TGTGCCAGCACCGGACTTGTCTCTGGGGCCAACGTCCTGACTTTC,CASTGLVSGANVLTF
TRBJ2-1,TRBV20-1,TRBD1,-,TGCAGTGCACCAGGACAGGGTCGGTACAATGAGCAGTTCTTC,CSAPGQGRYNEQFF
TRBJ1-2,TRBV20-1,-,-,TGCAGTGCTAGACTTCCCGGGGCCGATTATGGCTACACCTTC,CSARLPGADYGYTF
TRBJ2-3,TRBV20-1,TRBD2,-,TGCAGTGCTCCCGACGGGAGGGCAGACAGCACAGATACGCAGTATTTT,CSAPDGRADSTDTQYF
TRBJ2-5,TRBV12-3/TRBV12-4,TRBD2,-,TGTGCCAGCACCCTAAGGGAGGGAGAGACCCAGTACTTC,CASTLREGETQYF
TRBJ2-7,TRBV27,TRBD1,-,TGTGCCAGCAGTTTAAGTAGTCCCGGCACAGGGGGCTTCTACGAGCAGTACTTC,CASSLSSPGTGGFYEQYF
TRBJ1-5,TRBV12-3/TRBV12-4,-,many,TGTGCCAGCAGTTTGTCCTTCGGCCAGGATTGGGTTCAGCCCCAGCATTTT,CASSLSFGQDWVQPQHF
TRBJ2-2,TRBV3-1,-,many,TGTGCCAGCAGCCCCCGGGGGAGGGGGGAGCTGTTTTTT,CASSPRGRGELFF
TRBJ2-1,TRBV7-9,-,many,TGTGCCAGCAGAAGCTTAGGGTCCCCCTACAATGAGCAGTTCTTC,CASRSLGSPYNEQFF
TRBJ1-2,TRBV7-2,TRBD1,many,TGTGCCAGCAGCCTCCGGACAGGCTTTAACTATGGCTACACCTTC,CASSLRTGFNYGYTF
TRBJ2-1,TRBV30,-,many,TGTGCCTGGAGTACCAGAAGCTCCTACAATGAGCAGTTCTTC,CAWSTRSSYNEQFF
TRBJ2-7,TRBV12-3/TRBV12-4,TRBD2,-,TGTGCCAGCAGCCTCCGGGGTGCGGGAGGGCCACACGAGCAGTACTTC,CASSLRGAGGPHEQYF
TRBJ2-7,TRBV20-1,-,many,TGCAGTGCTAGTATGTCTCACGAGCAGTACTTC,CSASMSHEQYF
TRBJ1-3,TRBV30,-,many,TGTGCCTGGAGTGGAGGCTACTCTGGAAACACCATATATTTT,CAWSGGYSGNTIYF
TRBJ2-2,TRBV3-1,TRBD2,-,TGTGCCAGCAGCCAAGGCCGAGCGGGAGGGCCGAACACCGGGGAGCTGTTTTTT,CASSQGRAGGPNTGELFF
TRBJ2-1,TRBV7-9,TRBD2,-,TGTGCCAGCAGCTTAGTAGTCGGGCCCGCGGGGGATGAGCAGTTCTTC,CASSLVVGPAGDEQFF
TRBJ1-1,TRBV18,-,many,TGTGCCAGCTCACCACCTGCAGGGAAGGACACTGAAGCTTTCTTT,CASSPPAGKDTEAFF
TRBJ1-2,TRBV6-6,-,many,TGTGCCAGCAGTTACCATGGGGACGCGAGTTATGGCTACACCTTC,CASSYHGDASYGYTF